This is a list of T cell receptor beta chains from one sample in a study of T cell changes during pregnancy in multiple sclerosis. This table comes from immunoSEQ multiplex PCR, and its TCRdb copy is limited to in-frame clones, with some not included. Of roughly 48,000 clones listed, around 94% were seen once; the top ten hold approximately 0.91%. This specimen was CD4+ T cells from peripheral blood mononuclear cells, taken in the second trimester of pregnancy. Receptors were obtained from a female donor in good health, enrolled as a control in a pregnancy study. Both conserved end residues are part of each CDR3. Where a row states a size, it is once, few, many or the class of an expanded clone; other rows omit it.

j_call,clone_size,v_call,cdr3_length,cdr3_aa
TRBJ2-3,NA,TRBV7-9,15,CASSLSARLSDTQYF
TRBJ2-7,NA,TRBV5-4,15,CASSPDRLATYEQYF
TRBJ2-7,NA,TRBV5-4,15,CASSVGGTSSHEQYF
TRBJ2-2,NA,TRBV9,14,CASSVGVPTGELFF
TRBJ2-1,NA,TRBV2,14,CATTTSGGANEQFF
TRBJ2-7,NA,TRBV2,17,CASSRTSGRILGYEQYF
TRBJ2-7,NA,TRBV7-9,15,CASSLVSGHIYEQYF
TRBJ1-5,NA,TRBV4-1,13,CASSQAGFQPQHF
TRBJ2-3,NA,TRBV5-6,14,CASSFRAGEDTQYF
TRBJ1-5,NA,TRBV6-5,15,CASSYGQYSNQPQHF
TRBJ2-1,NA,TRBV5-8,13,CASSLDRDNEQFF
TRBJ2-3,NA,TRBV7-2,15,CASSLASGGADTQYF
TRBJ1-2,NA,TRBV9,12,CASSTSGQGYTF
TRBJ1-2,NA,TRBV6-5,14,CASSPDRKFYGYTF
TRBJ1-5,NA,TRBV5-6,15,CASSLGGGGHQPQHF
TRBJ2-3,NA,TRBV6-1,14,CASSVDINTDTQYF
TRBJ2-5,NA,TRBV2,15,CASRAVAGGPETQYF
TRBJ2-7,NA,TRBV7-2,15,CASSSWTSGGSEQYF
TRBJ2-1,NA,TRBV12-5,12,CASGPAPGGQFF
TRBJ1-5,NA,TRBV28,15,CASIVGGQGNQPQHF
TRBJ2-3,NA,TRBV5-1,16,CASSLGSSGITDTQYF
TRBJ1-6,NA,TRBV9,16,CASSPAGGIGNSPLHF
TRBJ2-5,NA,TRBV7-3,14,CASSLGLAGETQYF
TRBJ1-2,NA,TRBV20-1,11,CSARRTGGYTF
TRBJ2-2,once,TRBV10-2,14,CASRQTANTGELFF
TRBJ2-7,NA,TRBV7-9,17,CASSIGVGEPPPYEQYF
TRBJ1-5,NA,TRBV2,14,CASRRQGGNQPQHF